What follows are 9 T cell receptor beta chains derived from one specimen sequenced in a study of shared clonotypes between healthy human individuals. The repertoire was sequenced with immunoSEQ multiplex PCR; TCRdb's copy has only in-frame clones and lacks some. This sample has hundreds of thousands of clones, with 70% to 80% found just once. Sequenced material: PBMCs. These receptors came from a woman in her thirties or forties in good health. Some clones in this sample may be carry-over from other donors' samples.

The genes are TRBV12-5 and TRBJ1-2, with 7 bases lining up with TRBD1. Germline V gene data show CDR1 as LGHNT and CDR2 as FRNRAP. The CDR3 has 15 amino acids. V was clipped by 1 base and J by 6 bases; unmatched bases: 8. In DNA form, the CDR3 reads TGTGCTAGTGGTTTGGCTTCACAGGGGTGGGATGGCTACACCTTC. Translating it yields CASGLASQGWDGYTF.

This chain joins TRBV2 and TRBJ2-1; D may be TRBD2 (5 bases). The germline CDR1 and CDR2 sequences are SNHLY and FYNNEI. The CDR3 length is 13 residues. Trimming cost V 3 bases and J 7 bases, with 10 bases left between them. The CDR3 reads CASSEEVGNEQFF. The CDR3 DNA reads TGTGCCAGCAGTGAGGAGGTGGGGAATGAGCAGTTCTTC.

Worth noting for this clone: Other DNA variants within this sample encode the same CDR3. The chain couples TRBV28 to TRBJ1-2; D is undetermined. This CDR3 contains 11 residues. The germline gives CDR1 MDHEN, CDR2 SYDVKM. V was cut by 4 bases and J by 2 bases, with 2 bases left in between. The CDR3 coding sequence is TGTGCCAGCAGTTCGAACTATGGCTACACCTTC. It encodes CASSSNYGYTF.

V gene TRBV6-6 combines with J gene TRBJ2-7; D is tentatively TRBD1 or TRBD2 (5 bases each). Looked up from germline, CDR1 is MNHNY and CDR2 is SVGAGI (reference sequence). CDR3 length equals 15 residues. Trimming took off 7 bases at V and 4 bases at J, with 20 bases between the two ends. In DNA form, the CDR3 reads TGTGCCAGCACCCCTTACGTGGGGACCGGATACGAGCAGTACTTC. Protein sequence: CASTPYVGTGYEQYF.

This chain links TRBV7-2 with TRBJ2-7, with D unclear. The CDR3 is made up of 14 amino acids. In germline, CDR1 is SGHTA, CDR2 FQGNSA. Trimming pared 4 bases from V and 0 bases from J, leaving 10 bases between. The CDR3 nucleotides are TGTGCCAGCAGCTCACAGACAAGCTCCTACGAGCAGTACTTC. Translating gives CASSSQTSSYEQYF.

This clone was seen more than once but under ten times. The chain uses TRBV2 and TRBJ2-7, with D hard to call. The CDR3 extends over 13 amino acids. V was pared by 0 bases and J by 3 bases, with 6 bases between. Germline assignment: CDR1 SNHLY and CDR2 FYNNEI. In DNA form, the CDR3 reads TGTGCCAGCAGTGAAGCCCCCGGCTACGAGCAGTACTTC. Residues: CASSEAPGYEQYF.

The chain couples TRBV4-2 to TRBJ2-3, with TRBD2 identical over 11 bases. With V trimmed by 0 bases and J by 9 bases, 17 bases remained unmatched. The CDR3 spans 19 residues. The germline CDR1 and CDR2 sequences are LGHNA and YNFKEQ. This CDR3 is CASSQDSGSGRAVPWTQYF. CDR3 coding DNA: TGTGCCAGCAGCCAAGATTCGGGTAGCGGGAGGGCCGTACCTTGGACGCAGTATTTT.

This clone was detected only once. Other DNA sequences from this sample encode an identical CDR3 as well. V usage is TRBV7-2 and J usage is TRBJ2-3; D not resolved. From germline, CDR1 is SGHTA and CDR2 FQGNSA. This CDR3 spans 13 amino acids. V was clipped by 5 bases and J by 2 bases, with 8 bases between them. The CDR3 is CASSLPLTDTQYF. CDR3 nucleotides: TGTGCCAGCAGCCTACCCCTCACAGATACGCAGTATTTT.

This clone was counted a few times. The chain combines TRBV10-1 with TRBJ2-1, with 7 bases identical to TRBD2. The CDR3 is 14 amino acids. Germline trimming cut 2 bases from V and 3 bases from J; bases unmatched to any gene: 1. Germline V lookup: CDR1 WNHNN, CDR2 SYGVQD (reference sequence). CDR3 coding DNA: TGCGCCAGCAGTGAGGGACTAGACTACAATGAGCAGTTCTTC. This gives the protein CASSEGLDYNEQFF.